The 16 T cell receptor beta chains presented below share a single source sample, sequenced in a study of cytomegalovirus exposure and HLA in healthy donors. Only in-frame clones appear in the TCRdb table, and some are missing; sequencing was by immunoSEQ multiplex PCR. The table includes around 300,000 clones, about 90% detected once. Sequenced material: PBMCs. The receptor set was obtained from a woman in her twenties or thirties in good health and CMV-seropositive.

The chain links TRBV7-6 to TRBJ2-5, with a possible D match to TRBD2 (6 bases). V was pared by 2 bases and J by 9 bases, with 22 bases between. Germline V gene data show CDR1 as SGHVS and CDR2 as FNYEAQ. The CDR3 consists of 16 residues. CDR3: CASSLSMGLPPGAQYF. The CDR3 DNA reads TGTGCCAGCAGCTTATCGATGGGACTTCCCCCCGGGGCCCAGTACTTC.

This chain joins TRBV7-6 and TRBJ2-7, with 8 positions matching TRBD1. Germline loops: CDR1 SGHVS, CDR2 FNYEAQ. The CDR3 is made up of 16 amino acids. V gave up 0 bases and J gave up 3 bases; unmatched junction bases: 7. This CDR3 is CASSLASGGMDYEQYF. In nucleotides, the CDR3 is TGTGCCAGCAGCTTAGCCTCAGGGGGCATGGACTACGAGCAGTACTTC.

CDR3 DNA: TGTGCCAGCAGCTTGGGCCGGGACTCGCCCCTTTACGAGCAGTACTTC. This gives the protein CASSLGRDSPLYEQYF. The rearrangement uses TRBV5-4 and TRBJ2-7; tentatively, D is TRBD2 (6 bases). V was pared by 0 bases and J by 4 bases, with 17 bases between. Germline-derived CDR1 and CDR2 are SGHNT and YYREEE (reference sequence). The CDR3 is 16 residues long.

The J gene is TRBJ1-3, the V gene TRBV9; 8 nucleotides agree with TRBD1. V lost 0 bases, J lost 2 bases, and 7 bases stayed unmatched. The germline gives CDR1 SGDLS, CDR2 YYNGEE. This CDR3 is built from 17 residues. The CDR3 sequence is CASSVGNRGATGNTIYF. The CDR3 nucleotides read TGTGCCAGCAGCGTAGGGAACAGGGGGGCTACTGGAAACACCATATATTTT.

This chain joins TRBV2 and TRBJ1-1; possible D gene TRBD1, 6 bases. Trimming left V 4 bases short and J 1 base short, with 13 bases between. CDR3 size: 15 residues. Germline loops: CDR1 SNHLY, CDR2 FYNNEI. DNA of the CDR3: TGTGCCAGCAGTGGGGGGGGCACACCGAACACTGAAGCTTTCTTT. It encodes CASSGGGTPNTEAFF.

This clone was seen a single time. The chain is built from TRBV5-6 and TRBJ1-4; D call uncertain. The germline CDR1 and CDR2 sequences are SGHDT and YYEEEE. Between the trimmed V and J ends, which lost 4 bases and 10 bases, there was a span of 23 bases. There are 16 residues in the CDR3. For the CDR3, the DNA is TGTGCCAGCAGCGTAATTAACAGAGACGGTAGAGGAAAACTGTTTTTT. This sequence encodes CASSVINRDGRGKLFF.

The V and J genes are TRBV5-1 and TRBJ2-5; D tentatively fits TRBD1 or TRBD2 (5 bases each). Trimming removed 4 bases from V and 4 bases from J, with 17 bases in between. CDR1 SGHRS and CDR2 YFSETQ come from the germline V gene. CDR3 length: 15 amino acids. The CDR3: CASSPTVGTGETQYF. As DNA, the CDR3 is TGCGCCAGCAGCCCGACAGTAGGGACGGGAGAGACCCAGTACTTC.

The chain links TRBV5-1 to TRBJ2-7; D may be TRBD1 or TRBD2 (5 bases each). CDR1 and CDR2 from the germline V gene are SGHRS and YFSETQ. V lost 2 bases and J lost 4, with 7 bases in between. The CDR3 covers 12 residues. This CDR3 is CASSFWGYEQYF. CDR3 nucleotide sequence: TGCGCCAGCAGCTTTTGGGGGTACGAGCAGTACTTC.

This sequence joins TRBV9 and TRBJ1-3, with D possibly matching TRBD1 (6 bases). Trimming cost V 6 bases and J 4 bases, with 14 bases left between them. The CDR3 sequence is 14 residues long. Per the germline V gene, CDR1 is SGDLS and CDR2 is YYNGEE. As DNA, the CDR3 is TGTGCCAGCACTCGGGGGCGAGACGGAAACACCATATATTTT. It is translated as CASTRGRDGNTIYF. Supplemented by reference TRBV9 and TRBJ1-3, the full variable domain reads DSGVTQTPKHLITATGQRVTLRCSPRSGDLSVYWYQQSLDQGLQFLIQYYNGEERAKGNILERFSAQQFPDLHSELNLSSLELGDSALYFCASTRGRDGNTIYFGEGSWLTVV.

This sequence joins TRBV27 and TRBJ2-1, with a weak D call TRBD1 (8 bases). Germline CDR1 is MNHEY and CDR2 is SMNVEV (reference sequence). The CDR3 runs 16 residues. Trimming removed 5 bases at V and 9 bases at J, with 23 bases between. Written as DNA, the CDR3 is TGTGCCAGCAGTACCCTAGACAGGGGCATAGCGGGTGAGCAGTTCTTC. Residues: CASSTLDRGIAGEQFF.

The chain joins TRBV4-2 to TRBJ1-5, with D perhaps matching TRBD1 (6 bases). The CDR3 spans 14 residues. Germline assignment: CDR1 LGHNA and CDR2 YNFKEQ. Trimming left V 1 base short and J 6 bases short, with 10 bases between. CDR3 sequence: CASSQGVGAQPQHF. For the CDR3, the DNA is TGTGCCAGCAGCCAAGGAGTGGGGGCTCAGCCCCAGCATTTT.

This chain connects TRBV27 to TRBJ1-4; possible D gene TRBD1, 5 bases. The CDR3 contains 17 residues. Trimming pared 2 bases from V and 2 bases from J, leaving 15 bases between. CDR1 and CDR2 from the germline V gene are MNHEY and SMNVEV (reference sequence). The CDR3 DNA is TGTGCCAGCAGTTTACGGGGGGTAGTGAGTACTAATGAAAAACTGTTTTTT. Its translation: CASSLRGVVSTNEKLFF.

V and J are TRBV4-1 and TRBJ1-2; D ambiguous. The CDR3 runs 16 residues. Germline-derived CDR1 and CDR2 are MGHRA and YSYEKL. Deletions cut 0 bases from V and 5 bases from J, with 16 bases between. The CDR3: CASSQDVSPGGYGYTF. In nucleotides, the CDR3 is TGCGCCAGCAGCCAAGACGTCAGCCCAGGAGGGTATGGCTACACCTTC.

This clone was seen just once. The rearrangement uses TRBV13 and TRBJ1-1; D unresolved. CDR3 length: 15 amino acids. Germline assignment: CDR1 PRHDT and CDR2 FYEKMQ (reference sequence). Trimming left V 6 bases short and J 0 bases short, with 14 bases between. The CDR3 is CASSLSRYVNTEAFF. The CDR3 bases are TGTGCCAGCAGTCTCTCCCGCTATGTGAACACTGAAGCTTTCTTT. The whole variable domain, filled in from reference TRBV13 and TRBJ1-1, reads AAGVIQSPRHLIKEKRETATLKCYPIPRHDTVYWYQQGPGQDPQFLISFYEKMQSDKGSIPDRFSAQQFSDYHSELNMSSLELGDSALYFCASSLSRYVNTEAFFGQGTRLTVV.

This chain uses TRBV5-1 with TRBJ2-1; D is perhaps TRBD1 or TRBD2 (5 bases each). The V gene lost 4 bases and the J gene lost 3 bases, with 11 bases spanning the gap. From germline, CDR1 is SGHRS and CDR2 YFSETQ. The CDR3 consists of 14 residues. Here the CDR3 DNA reads TGCGCCAGCAGCGGACGAGGGGACTACAATGAGCAGTTCTTC. Translation gives CASSGRGDYNEQFF. Filled out from reference TRBV5-1 and TRBJ2-1, the complete variable domain reads KAGVTQTPRYLIKTRGQQVTLSCSPISGHRSVSWYQQTPGQGLQFLFEYFSETQRNKGNFPGRFSGRQFSNSRSEMNVSTLELGDSALYLCASSGRGDYNEQFFGPGTRLTVL.

The chain couples TRBV15 to TRBJ1-2; perhaps TRBD1 as D (5 bases). The CDR3 has 17 amino acids. Trimming took off 0 bases at V and 4 bases at J, with 18 bases between the two ends. Germline assignment: CDR1 LNHNV and CDR2 YYDKDF (reference sequence). The DNA for the CDR3 is TGTGCCACCAGCAGAGATTTTACCAGGGCAGCGTCCTATGGCTACACCTTC. As protein: CATSRDFTRAASYGYTF.